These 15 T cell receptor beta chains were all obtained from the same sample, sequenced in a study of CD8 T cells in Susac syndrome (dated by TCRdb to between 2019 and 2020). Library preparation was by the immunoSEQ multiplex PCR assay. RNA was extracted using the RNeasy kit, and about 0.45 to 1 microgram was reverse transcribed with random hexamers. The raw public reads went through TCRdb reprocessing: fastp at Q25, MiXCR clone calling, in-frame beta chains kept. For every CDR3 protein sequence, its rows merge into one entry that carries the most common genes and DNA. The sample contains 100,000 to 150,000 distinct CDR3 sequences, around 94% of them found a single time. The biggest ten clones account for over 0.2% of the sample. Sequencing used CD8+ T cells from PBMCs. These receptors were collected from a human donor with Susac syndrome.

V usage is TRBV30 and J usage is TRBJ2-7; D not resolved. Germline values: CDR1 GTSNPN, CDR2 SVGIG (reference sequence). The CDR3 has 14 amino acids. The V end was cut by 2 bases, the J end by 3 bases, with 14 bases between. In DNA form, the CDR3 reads TGTGCCTGGAGTAGGGCAGGTAGCCTCTACGAGCAGTACTTC. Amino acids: CAWSRAGSLYEQYF.

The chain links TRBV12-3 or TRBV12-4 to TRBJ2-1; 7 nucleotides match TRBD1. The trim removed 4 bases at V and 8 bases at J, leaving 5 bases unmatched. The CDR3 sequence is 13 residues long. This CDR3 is CASSWTGIDEQFF. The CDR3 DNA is TGTGCCAGCAGTTGGACAGGCATAGATGAGCAGTTCTTC.

CDR3 in DNA: TGTGCCTGGAGTGTAATCGGGGTCGAGCAGTACTTC. Its protein product is CAWSVIGVEQYF. The chain carries TRBV30 and TRBJ2-7; TRBD2 might be the D (5 bases). Between the trimmed V and J ends, which lost 0 bases and 6 bases, there was a span of 9 bases. The CDR3 runs to 12 residues. Germline CDR1 and CDR2: GTSNPN and SVGIG (reference sequence).

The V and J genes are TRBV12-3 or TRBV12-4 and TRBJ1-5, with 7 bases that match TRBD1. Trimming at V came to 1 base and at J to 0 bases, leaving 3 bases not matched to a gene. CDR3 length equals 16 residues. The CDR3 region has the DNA TGTGCCAGCAGTTTAGGGACAGGATATAGCAATCAGCCCCAGCATTTT. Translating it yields CASSLGTGYSNQPQHF.

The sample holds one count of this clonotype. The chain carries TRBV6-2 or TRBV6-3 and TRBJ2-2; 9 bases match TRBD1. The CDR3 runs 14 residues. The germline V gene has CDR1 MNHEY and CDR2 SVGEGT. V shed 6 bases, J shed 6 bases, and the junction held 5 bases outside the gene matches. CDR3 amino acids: CASRPQGAPGELFF. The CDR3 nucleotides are TGTGCCAGCAGACCACAGGGGGCTCCCGGGGAGCTGTTTTTT.

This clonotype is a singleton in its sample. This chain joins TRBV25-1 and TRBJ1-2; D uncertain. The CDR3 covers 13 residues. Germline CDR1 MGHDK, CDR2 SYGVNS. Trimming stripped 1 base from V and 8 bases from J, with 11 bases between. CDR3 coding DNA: TGTGCCAGCAGTGAATGGACGGCGGAGGGCTACACCTTC. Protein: CASSEWTAEGYTF.

Written as DNA, the CDR3 is TGCAGCGTTGATCTCATTGGGGGGCTCGACACTGAAGCTTTCTTT. Encoded protein: CSVDLIGGLDTEAFF. This rearrangement joins TRBV29-1 to TRBJ1-1; the D gene is possibly TRBD1 (6 bases). This CDR3 region has 15 residues. Deletions cut 3 bases from V and 3 bases from J, with 17 bases between. Germline CDR1 reads SQVTM; CDR2 reads ANQGSEA.

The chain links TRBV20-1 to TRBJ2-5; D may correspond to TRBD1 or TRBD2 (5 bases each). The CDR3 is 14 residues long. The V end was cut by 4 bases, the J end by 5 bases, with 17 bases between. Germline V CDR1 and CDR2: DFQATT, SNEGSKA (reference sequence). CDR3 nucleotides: TGCAGTGCTAAAAACCGGGACCCCCGGGAGACCCAGTACTTC. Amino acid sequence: CSAKNRDPRETQYF.

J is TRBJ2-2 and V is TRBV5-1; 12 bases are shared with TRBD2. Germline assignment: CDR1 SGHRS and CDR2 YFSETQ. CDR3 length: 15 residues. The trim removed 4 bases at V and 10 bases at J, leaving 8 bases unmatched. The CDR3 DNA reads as TGCGCCAGCAGCGGGGAGAGACTAGCGGGAGAGGAGCTGTTTTTT. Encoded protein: CASSGERLAGEELFF.

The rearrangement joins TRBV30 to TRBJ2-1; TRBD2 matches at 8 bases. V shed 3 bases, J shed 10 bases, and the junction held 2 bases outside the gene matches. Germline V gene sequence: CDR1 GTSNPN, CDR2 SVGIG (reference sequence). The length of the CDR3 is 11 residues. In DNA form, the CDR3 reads TGTGCCTGGAGCGGGGGGGAAGAGCAGTTCTTC. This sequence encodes CAWSGGEEQFF.

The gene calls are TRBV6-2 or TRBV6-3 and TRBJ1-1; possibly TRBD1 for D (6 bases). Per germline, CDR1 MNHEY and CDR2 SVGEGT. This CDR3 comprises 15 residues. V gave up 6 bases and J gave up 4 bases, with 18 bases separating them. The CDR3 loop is CASRQIQGLFTEAFF. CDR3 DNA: TGTGCCAGCAGACAGATACAGGGTTTGTTCACTGAAGCTTTCTTT.

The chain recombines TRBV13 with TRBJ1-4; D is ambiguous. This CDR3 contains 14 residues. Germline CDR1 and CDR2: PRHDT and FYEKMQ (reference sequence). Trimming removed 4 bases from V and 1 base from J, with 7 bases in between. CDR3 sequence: CASSYKGTNEKLFF. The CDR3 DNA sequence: TGTGCCAGCAGCTATAAAGGAACTAATGAAAAACTGTTTTTT.

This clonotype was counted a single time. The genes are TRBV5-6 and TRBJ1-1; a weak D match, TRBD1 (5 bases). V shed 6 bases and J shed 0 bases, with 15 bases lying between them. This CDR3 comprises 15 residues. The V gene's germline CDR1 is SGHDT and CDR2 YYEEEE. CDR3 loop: CASKPPGRMNTEAFF. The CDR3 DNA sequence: TGTGCCAGCAAACCCCCGGGGCGGATGAACACTGAAGCTTTCTTT.

The CDR3 DNA follows: TGTGCCTGGAGGCCGACTAGCGGGACATACACAGATACGCAGTATTTT. Encoded protein: CAWRPTSGTYTDTQYF. The genes are TRBV30 and TRBJ2-3, with 11 nucleotides matching TRBD2. The CDR3 covers 16 residues. Trimming removed 3 bases from V and 2 bases from J; junction bases left unmatched: 7. Germline CDR1 GTSNPN, CDR2 SVGIG (reference sequence).

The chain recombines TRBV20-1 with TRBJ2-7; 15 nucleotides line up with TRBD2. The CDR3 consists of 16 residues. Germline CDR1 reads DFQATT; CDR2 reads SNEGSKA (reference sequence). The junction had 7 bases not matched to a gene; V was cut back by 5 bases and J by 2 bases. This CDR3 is CSASSGLAGGTYEQYF. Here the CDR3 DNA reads TGCAGTGCTTCGTCGGGACTAGCGGGGGGTACCTACGAGCAGTACTTC.